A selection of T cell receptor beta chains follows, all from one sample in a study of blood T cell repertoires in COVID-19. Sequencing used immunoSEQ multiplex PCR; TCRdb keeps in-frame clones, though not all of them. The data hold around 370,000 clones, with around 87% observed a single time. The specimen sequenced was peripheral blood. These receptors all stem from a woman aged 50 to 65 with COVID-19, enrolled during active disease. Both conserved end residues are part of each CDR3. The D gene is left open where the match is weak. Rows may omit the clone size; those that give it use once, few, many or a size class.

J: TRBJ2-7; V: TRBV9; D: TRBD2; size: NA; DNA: TGTGCCAGCAGCGCGATAGCGGGAGAGGGCGGGGAGCAGTACTTC; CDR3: CASSAIAGEGGEQYF
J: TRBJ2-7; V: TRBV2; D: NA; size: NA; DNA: TGTGCCAGCAGTGAAGCCTGGCACTACGAGCAGTACTTC; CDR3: CASSEAWHYEQYF
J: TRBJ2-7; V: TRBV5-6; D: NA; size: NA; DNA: TGTGCCAGCAGCCCCCCCGGGCTAGCCGATTACGAGCAGTACTTC; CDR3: CASSPPGLADYEQYF
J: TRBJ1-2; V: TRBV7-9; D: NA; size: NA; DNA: TGTGCCAGCAGCCCCCTATCGGGTTCGGGGATTGGCTATGGCTACACCTTC; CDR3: CASSPLSGSGIGYGYTF
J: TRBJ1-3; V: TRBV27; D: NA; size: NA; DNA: TGTGCCAGCAGTTTATCGTACAGGGCGACCTCTGGAAACACCATATATTTT; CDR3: CASSLSYRATSGNTIYF
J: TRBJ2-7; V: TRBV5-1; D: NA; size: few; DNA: TGCGCCAGCAGCTTAACCGGGACAAGGACCTACGAGCAGTACTTC; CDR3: CASSLTGTRTYEQYF
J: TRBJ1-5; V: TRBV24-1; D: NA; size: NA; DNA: TGTGCCACCAGCGGGGGGACCTCTGCGGGGAGCAATCAGCCCCAGCATTTT; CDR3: CATSGGTSAGSNQPQHF
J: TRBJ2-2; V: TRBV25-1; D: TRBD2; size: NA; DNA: TGTGCCAGCAGTGTCCTAGCGGGGGCGGGGACCGGGGAGCTGTTTTTT; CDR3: CASSVLAGAGTGELFF
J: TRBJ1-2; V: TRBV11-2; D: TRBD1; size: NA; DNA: TGTGCCAGCAGCTTGGGCGGGGACAGGGACTATGGCTACACCTTC; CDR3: CASSLGGDRDYGYTF
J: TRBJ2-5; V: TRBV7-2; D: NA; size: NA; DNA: TGTGCCAGCAGCTTACAGACAGGGAGGGAGACCCAGTACTTC; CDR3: CASSLQTGRETQYF